This T cell receptor (beta chain) was documented in a study of CD8 T cells in ankylosing spondylitis. Study results and caveats: Blood of patients with ankylosing spondylitis appeared to be characterized by a TCR beta motif of several highly homologous variants. From matched ankylosing spondylitis synovial fluid, disease-linked clones were reportedly recovered at significantly enriched levels.

This CDR3 has 15 residues. The V gene lost 2 bases and the J gene lost 3 bases, with 11 bases spanning the gap. Germline V gene data show CDR1 as MDHEN and CDR2 as SYDVKM. Remarks on this clonotype: Its antigen remains unidentified.

The authors made TCR beta libraries by quantitative 5'-RACE with molecular barcodes. TCRdb reprocessed the 5' RACE reads via MiXCR and lists one record per CDR3 protein. This table holds 400,000 to 450,000 distinct CDR3 sequences, 17% found once. V is TRBV28 and J is TRBJ1-5, with D maybe TRBD1 (5 bases). This clonotype was sampled from a male donor with ankylosing spondylitis. The source material was blood, either unsorted or a sorted T cell fraction (not recorded which). DNA for the CDR3: TGTGCCAGCAGTTTAGCGGGGCTTAACAATCAGCCCCAGCATTTT. Its protein product is CASSLAGLNNQPQHF.